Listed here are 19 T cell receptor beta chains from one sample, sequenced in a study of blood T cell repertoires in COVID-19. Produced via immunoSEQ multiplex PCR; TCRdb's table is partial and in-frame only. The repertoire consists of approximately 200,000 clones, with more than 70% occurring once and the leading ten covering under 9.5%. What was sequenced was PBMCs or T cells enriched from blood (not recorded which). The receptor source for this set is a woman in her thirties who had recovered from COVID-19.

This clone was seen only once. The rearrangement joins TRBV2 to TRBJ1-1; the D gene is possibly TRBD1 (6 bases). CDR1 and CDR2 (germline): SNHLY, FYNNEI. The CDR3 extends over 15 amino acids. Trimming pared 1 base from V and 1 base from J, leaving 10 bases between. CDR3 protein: CASSEVGRGNTEAFF. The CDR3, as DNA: TGTGCCAGCAGTGAAGTCGGCAGGGGGAACACTGAAGCTTTCTTT. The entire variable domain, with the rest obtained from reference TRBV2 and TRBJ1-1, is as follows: EPEVTQTPSHQVTQMGQEVILRCVPISNHLYFYWYRQILGQKVEFLVSFYNNEISEKSEIFDDQFSVERPDGSNFTLKIRSTKLEDSAMYFCASSEVGRGNTEAFFGQGTRLTVV.

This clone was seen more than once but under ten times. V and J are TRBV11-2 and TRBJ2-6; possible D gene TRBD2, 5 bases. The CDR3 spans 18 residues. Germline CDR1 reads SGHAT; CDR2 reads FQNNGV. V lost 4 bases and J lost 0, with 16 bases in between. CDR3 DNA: TGTGCCAGCAGCTCCGCCGGACTTGCACTCTCTGGGGCCAACGTCCTGACTTTC. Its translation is CASSSAGLALSGANVLTF. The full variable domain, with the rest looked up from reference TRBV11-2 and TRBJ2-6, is EAGVAQSPRYKIIEKRQSVAFWCNPISGHATLYWYQQILGQGPKLLIQFQNNGVVDDSQLPKDRFSAERLKGVDSTLKIQPAKLEDSAVYLCASSSAGLALSGANVLTFGAGSRLTVL.

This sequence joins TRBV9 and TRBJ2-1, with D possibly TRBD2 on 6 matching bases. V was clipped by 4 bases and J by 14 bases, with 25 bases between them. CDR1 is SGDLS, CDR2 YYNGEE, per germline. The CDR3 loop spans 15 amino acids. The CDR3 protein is CASSFLGGLSMEEFF. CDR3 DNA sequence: TGTGCCAGCAGCTTTTTGGGGGGACTTTCAATGGAGGAGTTCTTC.

CDR3 sequence: CATSDTSARGRNYGYTF. The CDR3 DNA reads TGTGCCACCAGTGATACTTCGGCCAGGGGGCGGAACTATGGCTACACCTTC. The gene calls are TRBV24-1 and TRBJ1-2, with TRBD1 matching 8 bases. The trim removed 3 bases at V and 2 bases at J, leaving 10 bases unmatched. The V gene's germline CDR1 is KGHDR and CDR2 SFDVKD. The CDR3 runs to 17 residues.

The CDR3 sequence is CASSLVGGFGNTIYF. The DNA of the CDR3 is TGTGCCAGCAGCTTAGTAGGGGGATTCGGAAACACCATATATTTT. J is TRBJ1-3 and V is TRBV7-2, with D possibly matching TRBD1 (6 bases). Germline-derived CDR1 and CDR2 are SGHTA and FQGNSA. This CDR3 is 15 amino acids long. Trimming removed 1 base at V and 4 bases at J, with 11 bases between.

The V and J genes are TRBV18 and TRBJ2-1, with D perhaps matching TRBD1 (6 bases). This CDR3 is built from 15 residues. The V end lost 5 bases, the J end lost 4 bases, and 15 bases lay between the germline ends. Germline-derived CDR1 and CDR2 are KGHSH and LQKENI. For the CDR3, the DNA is TGTGCCAGCTCATCCAAGACAGGTTCATACAATGAGCAGTTCTTC. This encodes CASSSKTGSYNEQFF.

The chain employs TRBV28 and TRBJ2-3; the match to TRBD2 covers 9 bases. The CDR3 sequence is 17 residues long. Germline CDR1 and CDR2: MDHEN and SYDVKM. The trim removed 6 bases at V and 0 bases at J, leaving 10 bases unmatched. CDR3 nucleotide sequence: TGTGCCAGCAGCCCCGTAGCGGGAGCGGCTAGCACAGATACGCAGTATTTT. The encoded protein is CASSPVAGAASTDTQYF.

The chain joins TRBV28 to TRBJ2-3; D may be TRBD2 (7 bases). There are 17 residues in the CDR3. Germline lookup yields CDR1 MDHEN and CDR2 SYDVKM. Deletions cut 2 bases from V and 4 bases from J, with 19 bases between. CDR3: CASSLGGAAGESDTQYF. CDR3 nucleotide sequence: TGTGCCAGCAGTTTAGGGGGGGCGGCGGGAGAATCAGATACGCAGTATTTT.

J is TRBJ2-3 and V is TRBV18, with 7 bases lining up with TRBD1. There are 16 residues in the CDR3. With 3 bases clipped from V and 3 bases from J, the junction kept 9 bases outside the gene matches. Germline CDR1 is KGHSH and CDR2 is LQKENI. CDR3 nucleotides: TGTGCCAGCTCACCGTTACAGGGGATGGGAACAGATACGCAGTATTTT. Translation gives CASSPLQGMGTDTQYF. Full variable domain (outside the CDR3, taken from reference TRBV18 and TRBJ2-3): NAGVMQNPRHLVRRRGQEARLRCSPMKGHSHVYWYRQLPEEGLKFMVYLQKENIIDESGMPKERFSAEFPKEGPSILRIQQVVRGDSAAYFCASSPLQGMGTDTQYFGPGTRLTVL.

CDR3 nucleotide sequence: TGTGCCAGCTCACCTACTAGCGGGGACTACGAGCAGTACTTC. This codes for CASSPTSGDYEQYF. The gene calls are TRBV18 and TRBJ2-7, with 10 bases lining up with TRBD2. Trimming removed 3 bases from V and 3 bases from J; junction bases left unmatched: 2. In germline, CDR1 is KGHSH, CDR2 LQKENI. The CDR3 is 14 residues long.

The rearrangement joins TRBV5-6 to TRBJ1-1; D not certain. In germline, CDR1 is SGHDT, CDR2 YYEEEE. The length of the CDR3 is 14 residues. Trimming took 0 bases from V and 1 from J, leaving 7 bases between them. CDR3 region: CASSLVYGNTEAFF. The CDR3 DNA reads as TGTGCCAGCAGCTTGGTCTACGGGAACACTGAAGCTTTCTTT.

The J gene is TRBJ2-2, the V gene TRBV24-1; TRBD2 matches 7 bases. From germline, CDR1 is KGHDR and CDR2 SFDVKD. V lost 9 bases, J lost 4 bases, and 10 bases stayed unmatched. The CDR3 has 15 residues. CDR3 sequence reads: CATGSTREGTGELFF. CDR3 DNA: TGTGCCACCGGATCGACTAGGGAGGGCACCGGGGAGCTGTTTTTT.

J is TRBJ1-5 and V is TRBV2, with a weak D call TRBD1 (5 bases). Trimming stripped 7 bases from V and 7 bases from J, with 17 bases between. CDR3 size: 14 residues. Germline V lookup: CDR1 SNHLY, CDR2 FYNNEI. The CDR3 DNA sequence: TGTGCCAGCAATTTTGCGGGGCTAGGACAGCCCCAGCATTTT. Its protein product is CASNFAGLGQPQHF.

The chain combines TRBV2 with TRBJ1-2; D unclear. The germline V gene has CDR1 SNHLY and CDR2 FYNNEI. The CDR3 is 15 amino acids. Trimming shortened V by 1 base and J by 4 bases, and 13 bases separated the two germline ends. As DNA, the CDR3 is TGTGCCAGCAGTGAAGGCCCCACGGAGACCTATGGCTACACCTTC. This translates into CASSEGPTETYGYTF.

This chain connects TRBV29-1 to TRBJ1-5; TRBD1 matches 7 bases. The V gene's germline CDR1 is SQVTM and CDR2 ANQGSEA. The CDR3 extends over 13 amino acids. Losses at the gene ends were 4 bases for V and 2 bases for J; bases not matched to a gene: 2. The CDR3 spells CSVAGQGNQPQHF. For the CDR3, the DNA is TGCAGCGTTGCCGGACAGGGCAATCAGCCCCAGCATTTT.

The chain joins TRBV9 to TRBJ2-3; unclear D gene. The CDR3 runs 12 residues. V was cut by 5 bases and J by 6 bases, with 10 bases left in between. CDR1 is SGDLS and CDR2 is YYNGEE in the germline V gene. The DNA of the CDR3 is TGTGCCAGCAGTGTGTATTCGGATACGCAGTATTTT. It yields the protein CASSVYSDTQYF.

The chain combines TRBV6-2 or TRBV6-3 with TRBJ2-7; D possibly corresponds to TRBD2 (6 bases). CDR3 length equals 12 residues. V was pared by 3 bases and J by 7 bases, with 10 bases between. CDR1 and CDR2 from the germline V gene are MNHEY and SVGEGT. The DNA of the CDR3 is TGTGCCAGCAGTTATCCCGGGACTGAGCAGTACTTC. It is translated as CASSYPGTEQYF.

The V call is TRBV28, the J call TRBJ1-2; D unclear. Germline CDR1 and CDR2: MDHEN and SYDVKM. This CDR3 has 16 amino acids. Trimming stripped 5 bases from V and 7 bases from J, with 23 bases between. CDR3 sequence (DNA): TGTGCCAGCAGTCTCCCCCAACGCAATGGGCGGGGTGGCTACACCTTC. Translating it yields CASSLPQRNGRGGYTF.

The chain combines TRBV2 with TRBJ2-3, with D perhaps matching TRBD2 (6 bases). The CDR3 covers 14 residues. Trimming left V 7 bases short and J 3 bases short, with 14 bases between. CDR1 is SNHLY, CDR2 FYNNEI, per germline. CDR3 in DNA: TGTGCCAGCATGGGCGGGATAGTAACAGATACGCAGTATTTT. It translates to CASMGGIVTDTQYF.